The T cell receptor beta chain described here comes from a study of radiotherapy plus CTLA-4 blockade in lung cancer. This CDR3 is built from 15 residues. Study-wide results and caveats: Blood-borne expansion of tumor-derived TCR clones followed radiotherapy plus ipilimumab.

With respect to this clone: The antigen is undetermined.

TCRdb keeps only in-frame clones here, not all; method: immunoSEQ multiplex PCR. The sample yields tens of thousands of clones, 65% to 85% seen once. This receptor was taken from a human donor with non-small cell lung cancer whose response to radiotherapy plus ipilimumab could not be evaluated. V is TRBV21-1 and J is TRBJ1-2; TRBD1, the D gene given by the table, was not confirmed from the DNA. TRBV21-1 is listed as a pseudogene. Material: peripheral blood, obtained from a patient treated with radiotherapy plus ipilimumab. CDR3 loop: CASSSQKGQNYGYTF. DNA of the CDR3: TGTGCCAGCAGCTCCCAGAAGGGACAGAACTATGGCTACACCTTC.